Included here is one TCR beta chain sequence, with context. There is no known antigen for this receptor. Qualities for individual bases were not recorded, and no much larger clone is one base off. The data derive from a study of T-cell reconstitution after alpha-beta-depleted transplantation in children (dated by TCRdb to the mid-2010s). Some background on the complete study: The study quantitatively tracked T-cell immune reconstitution after TCRalphabeta/CD19-depleted allogeneic hematopoietic cell transplantation in children using TCR repertoire profiling. Broader findings and caveats from the paper: In some patients, high TCRbeta diversity at day 60 was attributed to recipient T cells and intrathymic progenitors that had survived conditioning. The frequencies of hyperexpanded clones fell over the following months, and after one year, T-cell counts and TCRbeta diversity were mostly attributed to newly produced T cells. About two months after transplant, the apparently early recovery of alphabetaT-cell counts reportedly depended on just several hundred clones that had expanded rapidly and came from non-depleted graft cells.

The treatment or condition tag for this specimen amounts to: allogeneic hematopoietic cell transplantation with graft depleted of TCRalphabeta T cells and CD19 B cells. The transplant recipients were children given TCRalphabeta/CD19-depleted allogeneic hematopoietic cell grafts. Library preparation was by PCR. Reads for this sample came from an Illumina HiSeq 2500. To normalize quantification of the TCRbeta repertoire, the TCR libraries were built with molecular barcoding that relied on unique molecular identifiers. Through fastp at Q25 and MiXCR, TCRdb rebuilt clones from the public reads, retaining in-frame beta chains. Rows matching on CDR3 protein sequence are summarized as one entry with the most common DNA and genes. The sample table records 450,000 to 700,000 distinct CDR3 sequences; roughly a quarter of these occur just once. The ten largest clonotypes hold about a third of the sample. The CDR3 measures 15 amino acids from cysteine to phenylalanine. The entry retains the CDR3 DNA only, 45 bases that are in frame from base 1. The germline V gene supplies CDR1 LGHNT and CDR2 FRNRAP. V is pared back by 1 base and J by 4 bases, with 13 bases lying between the germline termini.

The rearranged segments are TRBV12-5 and TRBJ2-5; TRBD2 could be the D gene, as 6 bases match. This TCR came from a boy younger than two with Wiskott-Aldrich syndrome, due to receive a stem cell transplant. The source was PBMCs, collected before TCRalphabeta/CD19-depleted stem cell transplant. The DNA reads as follows: TGTGCTAGTGGTTTGGATCAGCAGGGAGGAGAGACCCAGTACTTC. This is translated as CASGLDQQGGETQYF. The variable domain in full, with residues beyond the CDR3 obtained from the reference TRBV12-5 and TRBJ2-5 genes, is DARVTQTPRHKVTEMGQEVTMRCQPILGHNTVFWYRQTMMQGLELLAYFRNRAPLDDSGMPKDRFSAEMPDATLATLKIQPSEPRDSAVYFCASGLDQQGGETQYFGPGTRLLVL.